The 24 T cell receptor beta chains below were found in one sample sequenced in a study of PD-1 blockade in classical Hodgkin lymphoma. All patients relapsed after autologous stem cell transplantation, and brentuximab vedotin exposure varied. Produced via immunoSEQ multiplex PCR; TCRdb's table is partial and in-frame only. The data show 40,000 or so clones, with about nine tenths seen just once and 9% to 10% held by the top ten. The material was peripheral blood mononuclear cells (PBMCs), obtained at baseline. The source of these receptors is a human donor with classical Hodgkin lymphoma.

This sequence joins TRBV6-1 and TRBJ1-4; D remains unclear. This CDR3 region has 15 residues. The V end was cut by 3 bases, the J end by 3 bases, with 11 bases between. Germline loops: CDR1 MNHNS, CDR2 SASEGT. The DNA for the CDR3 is TGTGCCAGCAGTGATTTGGGCAGTTCTAATGAAAAACTGTTTTTT. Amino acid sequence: CASSDLGSSNEKLFF.

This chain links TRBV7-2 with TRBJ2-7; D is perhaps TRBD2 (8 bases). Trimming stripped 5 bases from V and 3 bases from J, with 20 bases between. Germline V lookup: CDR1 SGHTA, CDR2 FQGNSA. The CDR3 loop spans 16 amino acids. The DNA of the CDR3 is TGTGCCAGCAGCCCCGGGGGGGGGACAGCCCACTACGAGCAGTACTTC. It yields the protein CASSPGGGTAHYEQYF. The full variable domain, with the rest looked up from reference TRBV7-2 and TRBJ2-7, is GAGVSQSPSNKVTEKGKDVELRCDPISGHTALYWYRQSLGQGLEFLIYFQGNSAPDKSGLPSDRFSAERTGGSVSTLTIQRTQQEDSAVYLCASSPGGGTAHYEQYFGPGTRLTVT.

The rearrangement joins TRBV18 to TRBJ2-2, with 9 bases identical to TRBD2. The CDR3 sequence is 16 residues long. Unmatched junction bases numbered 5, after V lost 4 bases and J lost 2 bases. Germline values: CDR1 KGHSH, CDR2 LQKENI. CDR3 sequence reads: CASSLSGGRNTGELFF. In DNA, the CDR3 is TGTGCCAGCTCACTTAGCGGGGGACGAAACACCGGGGAGCTGTTTTTT.

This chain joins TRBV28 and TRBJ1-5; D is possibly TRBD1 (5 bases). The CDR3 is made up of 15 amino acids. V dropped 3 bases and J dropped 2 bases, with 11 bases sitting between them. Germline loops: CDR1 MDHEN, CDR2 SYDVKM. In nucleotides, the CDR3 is TGTGCCAGCAGTTTTGGGGACCGGGGCAATCAGCCCCAGCATTTT. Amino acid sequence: CASSFGDRGNQPQHF.

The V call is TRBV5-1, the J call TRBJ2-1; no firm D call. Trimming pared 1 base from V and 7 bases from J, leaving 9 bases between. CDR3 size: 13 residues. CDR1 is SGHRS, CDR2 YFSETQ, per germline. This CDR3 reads CASSLRFWNEQFF. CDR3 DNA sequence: TGCGCCAGCAGCTTGAGGTTCTGGAATGAGCAGTTCTTC.

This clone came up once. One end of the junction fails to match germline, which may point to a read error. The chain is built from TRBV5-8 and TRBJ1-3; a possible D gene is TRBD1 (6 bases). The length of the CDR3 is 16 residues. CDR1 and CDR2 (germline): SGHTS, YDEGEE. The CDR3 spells CASSYGQIFSGNTVYF. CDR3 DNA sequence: TGTGCCAGCAGCTATGGACAGATCTTCTCTGGAAACACCGTATATTTT.

CDR3 protein: CASSLLWGWGQPQHF. The CDR3 nucleotides are TGTGCCAGCAGCTTATTATGGGGATGGGGTCAGCCCCAGCATTTT. V is TRBV7-8 and J is TRBJ1-5; D not certain. This CDR3 has 15 residues. The germline gives CDR1 SGHVS, CDR2 FQNEAQ. Trimming shortened V by 2 bases and J by 6 bases, and 14 bases separated the two germline ends.

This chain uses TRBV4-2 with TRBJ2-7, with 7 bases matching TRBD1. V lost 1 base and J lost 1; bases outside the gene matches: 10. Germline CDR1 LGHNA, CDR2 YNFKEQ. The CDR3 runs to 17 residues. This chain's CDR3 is CASSQAWLQGVSYEQYF. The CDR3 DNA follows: TGTGCCAGCAGCCAAGCATGGCTCCAGGGGGTTTCCTACGAGCAGTACTTC.

The CDR3 reads CASTTWGYEQYF. The DNA of the CDR3 is TGTGCCAGCACTACTTGGGGATACGAGCAGTACTTC. The rearrangement links TRBV6-1 to TRBJ2-7; D remains unclear. CDR1 is MNHNS and CDR2 is SASEGT in the germline V gene. The CDR3 covers 12 residues. V was clipped by 7 bases and J by 4 bases, with 11 bases between them.

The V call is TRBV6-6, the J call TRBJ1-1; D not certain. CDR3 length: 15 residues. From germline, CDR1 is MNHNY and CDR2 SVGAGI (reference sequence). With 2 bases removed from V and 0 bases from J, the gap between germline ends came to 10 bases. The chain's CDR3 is CASSYTTNMNTEAFF. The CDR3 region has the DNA TGTGCCAGCAGTTACACTACGAACATGAACACTGAAGCTTTCTTT.

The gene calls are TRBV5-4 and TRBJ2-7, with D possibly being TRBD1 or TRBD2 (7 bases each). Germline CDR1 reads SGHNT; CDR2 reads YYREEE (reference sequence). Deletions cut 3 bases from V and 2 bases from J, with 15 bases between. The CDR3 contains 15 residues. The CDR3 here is CASSSRQGGTYEQYF. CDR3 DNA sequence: TGTGCCAGCAGCTCAAGGCAGGGGGGGACCTACGAGCAGTACTTC.

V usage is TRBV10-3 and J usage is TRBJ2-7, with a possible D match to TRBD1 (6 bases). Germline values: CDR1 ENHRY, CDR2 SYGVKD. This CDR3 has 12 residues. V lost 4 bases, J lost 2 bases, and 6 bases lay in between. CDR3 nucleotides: TGTGCCATCAGTGGGGGGCCCTACGAGCAGTACTTC. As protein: CAISGGPYEQYF.

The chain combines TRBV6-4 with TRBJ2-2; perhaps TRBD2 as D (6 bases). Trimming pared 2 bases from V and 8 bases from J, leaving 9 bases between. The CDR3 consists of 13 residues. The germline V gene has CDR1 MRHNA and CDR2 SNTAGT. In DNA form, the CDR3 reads TGTGCCAGCAGTGACATGCGGGGTGGGGAGCTGTTTTTT. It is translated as CASSDMRGGELFF.

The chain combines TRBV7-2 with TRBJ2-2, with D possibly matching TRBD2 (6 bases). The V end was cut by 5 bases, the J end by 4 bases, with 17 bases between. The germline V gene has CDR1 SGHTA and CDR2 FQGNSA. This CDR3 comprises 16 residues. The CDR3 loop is CASSAPSGGGTGELFF. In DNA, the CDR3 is TGTGCCAGCAGCGCGCCTAGTGGGGGAGGCACCGGGGAGCTGTTTTTT.

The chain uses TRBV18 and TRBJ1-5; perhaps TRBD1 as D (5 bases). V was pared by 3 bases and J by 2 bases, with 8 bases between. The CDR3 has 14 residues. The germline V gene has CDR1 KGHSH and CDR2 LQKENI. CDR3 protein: CASSPSRGNQPQHF. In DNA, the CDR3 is TGTGCCAGCTCACCGTCCAGGGGCAATCAGCCCCAGCATTTT.

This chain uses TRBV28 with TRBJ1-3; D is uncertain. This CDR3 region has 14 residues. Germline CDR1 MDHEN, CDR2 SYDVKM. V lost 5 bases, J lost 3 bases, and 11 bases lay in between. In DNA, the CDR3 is TGTGCCAGCAGTCCCGGGAGGAGTGGAAACACCATATATTTT. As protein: CASSPGRSGNTIYF.

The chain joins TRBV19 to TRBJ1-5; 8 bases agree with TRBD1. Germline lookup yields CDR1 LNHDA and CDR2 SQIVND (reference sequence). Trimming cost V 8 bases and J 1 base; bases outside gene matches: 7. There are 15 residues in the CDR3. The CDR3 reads CASQGAFDSNQPQHF. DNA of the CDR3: TGTGCCAGTCAGGGGGCCTTCGACAGCAATCAGCCCCAGCATTTT. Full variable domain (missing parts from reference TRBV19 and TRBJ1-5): DGGITQSPKYLFRKEGQNVTLSCEQNLNHDAMYWYRQDPGQGLRLIYYSQIVNDFQKGDIAEGYSVSREKKESFPLTVTSAQKNPTAFYLCASQGAFDSNQPQHFGDGTRLSIL.

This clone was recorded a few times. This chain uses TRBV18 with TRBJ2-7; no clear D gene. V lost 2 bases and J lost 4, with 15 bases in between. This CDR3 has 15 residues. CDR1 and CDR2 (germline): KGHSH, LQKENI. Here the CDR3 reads CASSPVAQVGYEQYF. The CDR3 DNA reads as TGTGCCAGCTCACCAGTGGCCCAGGTCGGATACGAGCAGTACTTC.

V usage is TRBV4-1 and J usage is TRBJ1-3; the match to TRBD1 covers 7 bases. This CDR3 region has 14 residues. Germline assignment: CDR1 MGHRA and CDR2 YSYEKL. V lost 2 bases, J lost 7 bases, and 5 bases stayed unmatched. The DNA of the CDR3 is TGCGCCAGCAGCCAATCGACAGGGATGAACACCATATATTTT. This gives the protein CASSQSTGMNTIYF.

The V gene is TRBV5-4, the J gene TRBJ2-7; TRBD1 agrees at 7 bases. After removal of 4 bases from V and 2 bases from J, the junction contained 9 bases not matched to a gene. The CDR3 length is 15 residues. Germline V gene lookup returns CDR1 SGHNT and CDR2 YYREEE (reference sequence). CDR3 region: CASSLRTGATYEQYF. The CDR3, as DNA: TGTGCCAGCAGCCTAAGGACAGGAGCTACCTACGAGCAGTACTTC.

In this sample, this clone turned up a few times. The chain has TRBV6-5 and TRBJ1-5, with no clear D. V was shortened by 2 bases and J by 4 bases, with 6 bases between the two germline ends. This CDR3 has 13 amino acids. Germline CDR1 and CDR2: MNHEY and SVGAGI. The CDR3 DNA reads TGTGCCAGCAGTTACAATCTTAATCAGCCCCAGCATTTT. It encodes CASSYNLNQPQHF.

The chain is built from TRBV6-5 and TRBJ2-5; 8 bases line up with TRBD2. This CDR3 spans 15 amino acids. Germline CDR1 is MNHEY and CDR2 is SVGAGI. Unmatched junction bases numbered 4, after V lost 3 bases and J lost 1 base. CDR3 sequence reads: CASSYLTSGQETQYF. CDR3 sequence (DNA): TGTGCCAGCAGTTATCTCACTAGCGGCCAAGAGACCCAGTACTTC.

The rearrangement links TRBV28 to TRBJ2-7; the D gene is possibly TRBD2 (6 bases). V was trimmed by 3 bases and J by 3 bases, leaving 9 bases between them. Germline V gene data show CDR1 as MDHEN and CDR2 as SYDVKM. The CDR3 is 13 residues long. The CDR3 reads CASSFRRDYEQYF. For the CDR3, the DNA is TGTGCCAGCAGTTTCCGGCGGGACTACGAGCAGTACTTC.

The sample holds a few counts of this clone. The CDR3 coding sequence is TGTGCCAGCAGCGTAACCAGTCTTAATTCACCCCTCCACTTT. It specifies CASSVTSLNSPLHF. V is TRBV9 and J is TRBJ1-6; D not certain. The CDR3 contains 14 residues. CDR1 and CDR2 (germline): SGDLS, YYNGEE. Trimming removed 1 base from V and 6 bases from J, with 8 bases in between.